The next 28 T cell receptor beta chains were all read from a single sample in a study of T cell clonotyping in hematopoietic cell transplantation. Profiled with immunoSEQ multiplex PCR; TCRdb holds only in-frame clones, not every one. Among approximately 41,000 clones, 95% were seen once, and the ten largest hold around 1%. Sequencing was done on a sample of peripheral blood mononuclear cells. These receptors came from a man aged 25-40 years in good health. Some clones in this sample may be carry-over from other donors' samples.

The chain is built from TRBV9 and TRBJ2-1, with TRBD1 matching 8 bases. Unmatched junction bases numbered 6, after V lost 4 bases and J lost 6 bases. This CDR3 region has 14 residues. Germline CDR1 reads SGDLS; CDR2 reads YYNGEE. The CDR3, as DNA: TGTGCCAGCAGCCTCGGACAGGGCGGCAATGAGCAGTTCTTC. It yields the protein CASSLGQGGNEQFF.

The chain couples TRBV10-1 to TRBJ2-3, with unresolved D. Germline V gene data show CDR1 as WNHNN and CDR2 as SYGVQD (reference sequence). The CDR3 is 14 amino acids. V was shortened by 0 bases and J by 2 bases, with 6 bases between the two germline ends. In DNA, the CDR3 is TGCGCCAGCAGTGAGTCCCAGGACACAGATACGCAGTATTTT. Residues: CASSESQDTDTQYF.

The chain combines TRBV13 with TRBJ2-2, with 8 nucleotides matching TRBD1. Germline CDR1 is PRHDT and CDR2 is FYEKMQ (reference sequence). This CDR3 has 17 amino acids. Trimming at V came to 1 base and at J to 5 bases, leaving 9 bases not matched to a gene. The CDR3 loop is CASSLALGTGSTGELFF. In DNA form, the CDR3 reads TGTGCCAGCAGCTTAGCATTGGGGACAGGTTCAACCGGGGAGCTGTTTTTT.

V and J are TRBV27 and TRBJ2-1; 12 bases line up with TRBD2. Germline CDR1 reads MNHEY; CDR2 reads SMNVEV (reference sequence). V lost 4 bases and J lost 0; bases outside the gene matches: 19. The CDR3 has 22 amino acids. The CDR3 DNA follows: TGTGCCAGCAGTTACCACTTGATGACTAGCGGGAGCCCTCGAAGCTCCTACAATGAGCAGTTCTTC. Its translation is CASSYHLMTSGSPRSSYNEQFF.

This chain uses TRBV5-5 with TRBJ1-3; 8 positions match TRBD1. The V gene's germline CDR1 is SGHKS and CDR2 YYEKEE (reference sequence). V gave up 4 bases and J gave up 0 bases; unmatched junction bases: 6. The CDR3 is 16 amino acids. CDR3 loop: CASSTGQVRSGNTIYF. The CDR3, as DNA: TGTGCCAGCAGCACGGGACAGGTCCGCTCTGGAAACACCATATATTTT.

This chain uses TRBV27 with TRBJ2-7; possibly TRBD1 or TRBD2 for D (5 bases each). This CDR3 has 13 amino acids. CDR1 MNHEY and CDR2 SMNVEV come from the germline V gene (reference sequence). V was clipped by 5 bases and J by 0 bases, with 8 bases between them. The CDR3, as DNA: TGTGCCAGCAGTGAGGGGCACTCCTACGAGCAGTACTTC. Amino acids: CASSEGHSYEQYF.

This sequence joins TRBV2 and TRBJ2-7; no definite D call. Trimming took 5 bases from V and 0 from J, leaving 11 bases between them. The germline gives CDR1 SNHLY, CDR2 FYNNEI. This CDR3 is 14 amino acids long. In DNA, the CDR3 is TGTGCCAGCAGTCTACAATTTAGCTCCTACGAGCAGTACTTC. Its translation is CASSLQFSSYEQYF.

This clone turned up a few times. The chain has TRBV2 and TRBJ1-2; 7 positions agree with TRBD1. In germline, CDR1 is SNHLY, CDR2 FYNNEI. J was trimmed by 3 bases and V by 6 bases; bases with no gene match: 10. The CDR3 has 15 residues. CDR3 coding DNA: TGTGCCAGCAGCGCCCCCCAGGGGGGCGACTATGGCTACACCTTC. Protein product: CASSAPQGGDYGYTF.

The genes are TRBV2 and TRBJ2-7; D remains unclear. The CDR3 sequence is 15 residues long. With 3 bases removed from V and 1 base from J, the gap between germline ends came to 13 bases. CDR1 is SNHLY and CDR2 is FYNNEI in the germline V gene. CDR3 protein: CASSDSRQESYEQYF. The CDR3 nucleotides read TGTGCCAGCAGTGATAGTCGCCAGGAATCCTACGAGCAGTACTTC.

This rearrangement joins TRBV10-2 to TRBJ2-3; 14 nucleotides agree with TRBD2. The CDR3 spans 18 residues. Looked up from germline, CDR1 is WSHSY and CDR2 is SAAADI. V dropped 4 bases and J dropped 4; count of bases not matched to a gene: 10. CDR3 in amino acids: CASSVVVGTSGSADTQYF. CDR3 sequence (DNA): TGCGCCAGCAGTGTTGTAGTAGGGACTAGCGGGAGCGCAGATACGCAGTATTTT.

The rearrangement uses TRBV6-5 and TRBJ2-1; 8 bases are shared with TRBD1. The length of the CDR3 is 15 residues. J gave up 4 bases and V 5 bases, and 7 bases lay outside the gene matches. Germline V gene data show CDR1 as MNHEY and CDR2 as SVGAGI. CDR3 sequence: CASSLTGGRYNEQFF. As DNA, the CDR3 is TGTGCCAGCAGTCTAACAGGGGGGAGATACAATGAGCAGTTCTTC.

The CDR3 loop is CASSYSGGRIAGELFF. The CDR3, as DNA: TGTGCCAGCAGTTACTCTGGAGGGAGGATCGCCGGGGAGCTGTTTTTT. This rearrangement joins TRBV6-5 to TRBJ2-2, with a possible D match to TRBD2 (6 bases). The germline gives CDR1 MNHEY, CDR2 SVGAGI. Trimming took 0 bases from V and 6 from J, leaving 14 bases between them. This CDR3 spans 16 amino acids.

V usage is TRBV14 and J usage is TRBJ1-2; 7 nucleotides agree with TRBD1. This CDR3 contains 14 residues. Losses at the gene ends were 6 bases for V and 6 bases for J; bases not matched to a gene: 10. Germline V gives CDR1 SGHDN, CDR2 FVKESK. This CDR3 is CASSVLTGDNGYTF. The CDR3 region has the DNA TGTGCCAGCAGTGTGTTAACAGGGGATAATGGCTACACCTTC.

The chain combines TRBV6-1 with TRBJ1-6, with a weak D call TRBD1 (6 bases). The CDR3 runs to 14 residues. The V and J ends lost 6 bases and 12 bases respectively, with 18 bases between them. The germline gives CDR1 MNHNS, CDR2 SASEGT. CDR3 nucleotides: TGTGCCAGCAGCCTGGGGGGGGCCGAGGGACCCCTCCACTTT. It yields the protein CASSLGGAEGPLHF.

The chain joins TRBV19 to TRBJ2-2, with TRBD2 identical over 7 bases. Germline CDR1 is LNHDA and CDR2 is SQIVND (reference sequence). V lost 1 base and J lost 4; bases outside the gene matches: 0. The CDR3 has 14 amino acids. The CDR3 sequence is CASSIGEGTGELFF. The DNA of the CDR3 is TGTGCCAGTAGTATAGGGGAGGGCACCGGGGAGCTGTTTTTT.

The CDR3 bases are TGTGCCACAAAGGGTGGTAGCGGCACCTACGAGCAGTACTTC. It yields the protein CATKGGSGTYEQYF. The chain is built from TRBV2 and TRBJ2-7, with D possibly matching TRBD2 (6 bases). Germline assignment: CDR1 SNHLY and CDR2 FYNNEI. The germline V and J ends were trimmed by 10 bases and 2 bases, with 18 bases remaining between them. The CDR3 extends over 14 amino acids.

CDR3 in amino acids: CASSLGGQAMNTEAFF. The CDR3 DNA sequence: TGTGCCAGCAGCTTAGGGGGGCAGGCCATGAACACTGAAGCTTTCTTT. V gene TRBV7-2 combines with J gene TRBJ1-1, with a weak D call TRBD1 (6 bases). This CDR3 has 16 residues. CDR1 and CDR2 (germline): SGHTA, FQGNSA. Trimming took 1 base from V and 0 from J, leaving 12 bases between them.

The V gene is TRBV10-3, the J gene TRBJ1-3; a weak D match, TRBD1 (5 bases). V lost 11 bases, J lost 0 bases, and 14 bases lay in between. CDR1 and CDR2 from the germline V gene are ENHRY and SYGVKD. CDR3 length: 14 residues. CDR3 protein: CAVATDLSGNTIYF. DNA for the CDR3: TGTGCCGTCGCGACAGACCTCTCTGGAAACACCATATATTTT.

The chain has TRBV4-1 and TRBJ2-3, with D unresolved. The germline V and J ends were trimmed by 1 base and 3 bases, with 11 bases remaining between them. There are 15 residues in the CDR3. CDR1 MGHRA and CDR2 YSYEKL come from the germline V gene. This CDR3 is CASSQGNYRTDTQYF. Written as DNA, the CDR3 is TGCGCCAGCAGCCAAGGAAACTATCGTACAGATACGCAGTATTTT.

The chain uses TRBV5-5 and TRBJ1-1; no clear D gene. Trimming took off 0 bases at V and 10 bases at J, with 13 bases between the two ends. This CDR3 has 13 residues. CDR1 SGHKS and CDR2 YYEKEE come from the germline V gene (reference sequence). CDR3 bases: TGTGCCAGCAGCTTGGCGCAGCCCTTTGTAGCTTTCTTT. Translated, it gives CASSLAQPFVAFF.

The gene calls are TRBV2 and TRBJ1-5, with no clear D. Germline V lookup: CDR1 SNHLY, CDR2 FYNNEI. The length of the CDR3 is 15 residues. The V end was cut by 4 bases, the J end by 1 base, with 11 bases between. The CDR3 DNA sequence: TGTGCCAGCAGTGTCACCAGGTTAAGCAATCAGCCCCAGCATTTT. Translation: CASSVTRLSNQPQHF.

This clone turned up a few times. For the CDR3, the DNA is TGTGCCAGCAGTTCCATCAATTCACCCCTCCACTTT. Protein product: CASSSINSPLHF. This chain uses TRBV27 with TRBJ1-6, with unresolved D. Germline V gene lookup returns CDR1 MNHEY and CDR2 SMNVEV (reference sequence). Trimming took 4 bases from V and 7 from J, leaving 5 bases between them. The length of the CDR3 is 12 residues.

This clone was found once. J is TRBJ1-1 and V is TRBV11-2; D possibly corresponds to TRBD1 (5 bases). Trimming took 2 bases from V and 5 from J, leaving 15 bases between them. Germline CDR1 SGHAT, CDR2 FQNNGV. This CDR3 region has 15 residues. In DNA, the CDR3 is TGTGCCAGCAGCTTATCCGGGGGAGGAAGAACTGAAGCTTTCTTT. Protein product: CASSLSGGGRTEAFF. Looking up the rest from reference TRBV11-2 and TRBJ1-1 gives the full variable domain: EAGVAQSPRYKIIEKRQSVAFWCNPISGHATLYWYQQILGQGPKLLIQFQNNGVVDDSQLPKDRFSAERLKGVDSTLKIQPAKLEDSAVYLCASSLSGGGRTEAFFGQGTRLTVV.

CDR3 nucleotide sequence: TGCAGCGTCCACCGCGACGCAGATACGCAGTATTTT. Translation: CSVHRDADTQYF. The chain recombines TRBV29-1 with TRBJ2-3; D gene ambiguous. The CDR3 loop spans 12 amino acids. CDR1 is SQVTM, CDR2 ANQGSEA, per germline. V lost 6 bases, J lost 4 bases, and 11 bases lay in between.

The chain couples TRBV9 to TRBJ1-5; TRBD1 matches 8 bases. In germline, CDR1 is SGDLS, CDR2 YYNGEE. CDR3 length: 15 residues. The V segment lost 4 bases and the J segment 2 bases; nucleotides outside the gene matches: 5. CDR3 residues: CASSPGGYGNQPQHF. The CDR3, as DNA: TGTGCCAGCAGCCCAGGGGGCTATGGCAATCAGCCCCAGCATTTT.

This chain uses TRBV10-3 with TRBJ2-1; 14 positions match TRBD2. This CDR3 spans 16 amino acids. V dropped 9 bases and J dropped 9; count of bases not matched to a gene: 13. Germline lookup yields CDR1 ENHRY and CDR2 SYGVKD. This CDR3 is CAMRDGTSGSLGEQFF. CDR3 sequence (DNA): TGTGCCATGAGAGACGGGACTAGCGGGAGTTTAGGTGAGCAGTTCTTC.

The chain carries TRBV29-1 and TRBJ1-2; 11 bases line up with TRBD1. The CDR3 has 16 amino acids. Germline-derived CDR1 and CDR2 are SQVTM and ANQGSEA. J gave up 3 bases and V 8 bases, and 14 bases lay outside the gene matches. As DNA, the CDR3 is TGCAGCTCGGAAGGGGACAGGGGGTATGGGGACTATGGCTACACCTTC. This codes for CSSEGDRGYGDYGYTF.

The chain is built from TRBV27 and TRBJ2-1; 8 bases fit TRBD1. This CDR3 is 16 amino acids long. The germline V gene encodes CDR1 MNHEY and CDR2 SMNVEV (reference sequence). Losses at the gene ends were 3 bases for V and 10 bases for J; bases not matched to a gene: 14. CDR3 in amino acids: CASSFTSGQGAHEQFF. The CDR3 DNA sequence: TGTGCCAGCAGTTTTACGTCAGGCCAGGGGGCCCACGAGCAGTTCTTC.